This T cell receptor (beta chain) was observed in a study of PD-1 blockade in classical Hodgkin lymphoma. Each patient experienced a relapse that followed autologous stem cell transplantation, and brentuximab vedotin exposure varied. Measured with immunoSEQ multiplex PCR; TCRdb has only the in-frame clones, and not every one. In the table there are approximately 13,000 clones, around 80% of which are singletons. The study's findings and limits: By C4D1, diversity of CD4+ TCRs had risen significantly, whereas that of CD8+ TCRs had not. Newly diagnosed patients were reported to start with lower TCR diversity than healthy donors. Repertoire differences lack defined causes, possibly disease activity or prior therapy.

This clone was counted between two and nine times. The target antigen is unknown. CDR3 length: 13 amino acids. The V end lost 7 bases, the J end lost 0 bases, and 7 bases lay between the germline ends. CDR1 MDHEN and CDR2 SYDVKM come from the germline V gene. V and J are TRBV28 and TRBJ1-5; tentatively, D is TRBD1 (5 bases). The specimen comprised peripheral blood mononuclear cells (PBMCs), sampled at baseline. This sequence was found in a human donor with classical Hodgkin lymphoma. CDR3 sequence: CASTQVSNQPQHF. The CDR3 DNA reads TGTGCCAGCACACAGGTTAGCAATCAGCCCCAGCATTTT.